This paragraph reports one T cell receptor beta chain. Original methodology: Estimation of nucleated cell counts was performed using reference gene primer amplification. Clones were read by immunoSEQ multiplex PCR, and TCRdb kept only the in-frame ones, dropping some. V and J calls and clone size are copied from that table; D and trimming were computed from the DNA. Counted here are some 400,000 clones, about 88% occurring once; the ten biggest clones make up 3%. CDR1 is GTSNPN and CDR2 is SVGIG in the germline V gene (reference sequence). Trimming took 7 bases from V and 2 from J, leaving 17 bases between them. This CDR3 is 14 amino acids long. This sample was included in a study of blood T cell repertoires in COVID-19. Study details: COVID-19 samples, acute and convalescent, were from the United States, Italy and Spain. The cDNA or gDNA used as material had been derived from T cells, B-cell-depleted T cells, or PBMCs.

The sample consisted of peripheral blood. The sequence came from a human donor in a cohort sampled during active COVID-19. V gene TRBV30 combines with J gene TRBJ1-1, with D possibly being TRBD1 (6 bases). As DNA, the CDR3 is TGTGCCTTTTTTCGGACAGTTCATAACACTGAAGCTTTCTTT. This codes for CAFFRTVHNTEAFF.